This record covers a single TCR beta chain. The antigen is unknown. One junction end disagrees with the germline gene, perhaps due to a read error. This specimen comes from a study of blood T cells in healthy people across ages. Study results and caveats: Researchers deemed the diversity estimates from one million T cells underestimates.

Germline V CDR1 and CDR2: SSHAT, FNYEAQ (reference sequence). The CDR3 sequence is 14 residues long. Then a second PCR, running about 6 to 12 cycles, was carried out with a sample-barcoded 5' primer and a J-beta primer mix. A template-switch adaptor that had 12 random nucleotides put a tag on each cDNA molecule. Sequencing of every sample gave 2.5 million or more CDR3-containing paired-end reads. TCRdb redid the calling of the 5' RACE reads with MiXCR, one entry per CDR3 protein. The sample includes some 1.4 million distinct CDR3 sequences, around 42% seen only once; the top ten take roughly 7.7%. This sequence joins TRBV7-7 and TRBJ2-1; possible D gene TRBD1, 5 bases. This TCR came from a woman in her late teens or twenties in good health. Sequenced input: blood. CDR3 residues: CASSLFGRASEQFF. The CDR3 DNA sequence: TGTGCTAGCAGCTTATTCGGCAGGGCGAGTGAGCAGTTCTTC.